The TCR beta chain under discussion was sequenced for a study of T-cell memory formation after mild COVID-19. About the study: The study found TCR clusters largely donor specific. General study points: Still unconfirmed is whether the second-wave clones peaking on day 37 recognized SARS-CoV-2.

Trimming took off 1 base at V and 6 bases at J, with 12 bases between the two ends. CDR1 and CDR2 (germline): MGHRA, YSYEKL. The CDR3 length is 15 residues. Notes on this clonotype: Its antigen is unidentified.

TCR alpha and TCR beta cDNA libraries carrying sample barcodes and UMIs came from 5'RACE with constant-segment primers. TCRdb redid the calling of the 5' RACE reads with MiXCR, one entry per CDR3 protein. The table records 400,000 to 500,000 distinct CDR3 sequences, approximately 20% of them present only once. Sequencing was done on a sample of PBMCs or a T cell subset sorted from them (not recorded which). The chain carries TRBV4-1 and TRBJ2-2; unclear D gene. The sequence was obtained from an adult woman who had mild COVID-19 (a few samples of this study predate the infection). Cell type and time point are not known. Here the CDR3 DNA reads TGCGCCAGCAGCCAAGCCTCGTTTTTACCCGGGGAGCTGTTTTTT. Protein: CASSQASFLPGELFF.